This TCR beta chain is drawn from a study of T cell responses to AZD1222 COVID-19 vaccine. This table comes from immunoSEQ multiplex PCR, and its TCRdb copy is limited to in-frame clones, with some not included. This table has around 130,000 clones, over 85% appearing once. The CDR3 covers 16 residues. Germline CDR1 SGHTA, CDR2 FQGNSA. The material sequenced was peripheral blood, taken on day 0 of AZD1222 vaccination. The source of this sequence is an adult in good health. The chain is built from TRBV7-2 and TRBJ2-7, with D perhaps matching TRBD1 (6 bases). The J call could be wrong; TRBJ2-1 is a better fit for the DNA end. As DNA, the CDR3 is TGTGCCAGCAGCCCTAATTCTGGACAGCGATACAATGAGCAGTTCTTC. This sequence encodes CASSPNSGQRYNEQFF.